The present T cell receptor (beta chain) was sequenced within a study of tumor-infiltrating lymphocytes in oesophageal squamous cell carcinoma. The CDR3 is 17 residues long. Per germline, CDR1 SGHAT and CDR2 FQNNGV. TCRdb passed the PCR reads through MiXCR, listing each CDR3 protein once. This table has roughly 21,000 distinct CDR3 sequences, 36% appearing once. This clonotype was counted many times. The V and J genes are TRBV11-2 and TRBJ2-1, with D perhaps matching TRBD1 (6 bases). The DNA end favors TRBJ2-5, so the J call may be wrong. The sequence derives from a male donor with esophageal squamous cell carcinoma. The specimen was esophageal tumor tissue. In DNA, the CDR3 is TGTGCCAGCAGCTTAGAAGAGTTCGGACAGCCTCAAGAGACCCAGTACTTC. Translated, it gives CASSLEEFGQPQETQYF.